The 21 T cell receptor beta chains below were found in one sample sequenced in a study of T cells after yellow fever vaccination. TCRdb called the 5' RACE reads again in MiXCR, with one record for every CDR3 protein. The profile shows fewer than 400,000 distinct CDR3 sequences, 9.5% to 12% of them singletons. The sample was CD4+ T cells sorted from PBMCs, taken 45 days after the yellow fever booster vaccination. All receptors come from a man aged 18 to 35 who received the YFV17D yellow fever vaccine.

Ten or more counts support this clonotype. The CDR3 spells CASHARTGANTEAFF. CDR3 sequence (DNA): TGCGCCAGCCATGCCCGCACAGGGGCGAACACTGAAGCTTTCTTT. The genes are TRBV5-1 and TRBJ1-1; 7 bases agree with TRBD1. With 7 bases clipped from V and 1 base from J, the junction kept 10 bases outside the gene matches. The germline gives CDR1 SGHRS, CDR2 YFSETQ. This CDR3 contains 15 residues.

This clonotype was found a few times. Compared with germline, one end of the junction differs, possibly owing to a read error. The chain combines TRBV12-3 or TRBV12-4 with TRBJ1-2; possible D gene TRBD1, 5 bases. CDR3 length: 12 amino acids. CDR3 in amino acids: CASSFGREGRSF. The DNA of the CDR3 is TGTGCCAGCAGTTTCGGGCGAGAGGGACGGAGCTTC.

The CDR3 region is CAISMELTGVSYNEQFF. The CDR3 DNA reads as TGTGCCATCTCGATGGAACTGACAGGGGTCTCCTACAATGAGCAGTTCTTC. The chain couples TRBV10-3 to TRBJ2-1; 8 bases are shared with TRBD1. This CDR3 region has 17 residues. V shed 8 bases, J shed 0 bases, and the junction held 12 bases outside the gene matches. Germline CDR1 ENHRY, CDR2 SYGVKD.

CDR3 sequence: CATSDPGPEAFF. CDR3 sequence (DNA): TGTGCCACCAGTGATCCTGGACCTGAAGCTTTCTTT. The V and J genes are TRBV24-1 and TRBJ1-1; D is unresolved. Germline CDR1 reads KGHDR; CDR2 reads SFDVKD. Trimming pared 3 bases from V and 6 bases from J, leaving 7 bases between. The CDR3 length is 12 residues.

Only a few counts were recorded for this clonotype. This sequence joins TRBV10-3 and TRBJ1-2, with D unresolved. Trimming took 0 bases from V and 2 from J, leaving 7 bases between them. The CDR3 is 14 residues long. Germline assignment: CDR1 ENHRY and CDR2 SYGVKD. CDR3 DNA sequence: TGTGCCATCAGTGAGTCGGGGTTGAACTATGGCTACACCTTC. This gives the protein CAISESGLNYGYTF.

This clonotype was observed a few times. CDR3 sequence reads: CASSVGTGGQIRTQYF. The DNA for the CDR3 is TGTGCCAGCAGCGTAGGGACGGGGGGACAGATTAGGACCCAGTACTTC. The chain combines TRBV9 with TRBJ2-5; D possibly uses TRBD1 or TRBD2 (7 bases each). CDR1 and CDR2 from the germline V gene are SGDLS and YYNGEE. V shed 0 bases and J shed 7 bases, with 19 bases lying between them. The CDR3 runs to 16 residues. Looking up the rest from reference TRBV9 and TRBJ2-5 gives the full variable domain: DSGVTQTPKHLITATGQRVTLRCSPRSGDLSVYWYQQSLDQGLQFLIQYYNGEERAKGNILERFSAQQFPDLHSELNLSSLELGDSALYFCASSVGTGGQIRTQYFGPGTRLLVL.

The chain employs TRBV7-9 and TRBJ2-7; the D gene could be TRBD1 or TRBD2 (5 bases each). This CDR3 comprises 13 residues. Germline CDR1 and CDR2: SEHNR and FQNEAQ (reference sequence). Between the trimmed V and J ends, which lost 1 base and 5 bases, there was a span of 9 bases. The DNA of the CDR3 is TGTGCCAGCAGCTTAGTTGGGACCCACGAGCAGTACTTC. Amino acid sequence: CASSLVGTHEQYF.

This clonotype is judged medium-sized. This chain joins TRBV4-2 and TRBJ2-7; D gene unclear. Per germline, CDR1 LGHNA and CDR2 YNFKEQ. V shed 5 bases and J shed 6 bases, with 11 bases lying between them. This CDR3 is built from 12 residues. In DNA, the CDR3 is TGTGCCAGCAGCTATTCGTCGGGCGAGCAGTACTTC. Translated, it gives CASSYSSGEQYF.

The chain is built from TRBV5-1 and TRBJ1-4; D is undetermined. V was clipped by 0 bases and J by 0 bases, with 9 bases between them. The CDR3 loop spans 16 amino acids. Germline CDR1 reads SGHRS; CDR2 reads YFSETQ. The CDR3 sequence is CASSLGVGTTNEKLFF. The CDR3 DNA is TGCGCCAGCAGCTTGGGGGTTGGGACAACTAATGAAAAACTGTTTTTT.

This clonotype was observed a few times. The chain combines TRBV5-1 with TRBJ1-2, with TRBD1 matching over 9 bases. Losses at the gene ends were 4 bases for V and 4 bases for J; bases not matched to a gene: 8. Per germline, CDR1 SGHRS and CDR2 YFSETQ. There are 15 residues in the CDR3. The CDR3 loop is CASSGTGLRSYGYTF. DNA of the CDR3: TGCGCCAGCAGCGGGACAGGGCTTCGCTCCTATGGCTACACCTTC.

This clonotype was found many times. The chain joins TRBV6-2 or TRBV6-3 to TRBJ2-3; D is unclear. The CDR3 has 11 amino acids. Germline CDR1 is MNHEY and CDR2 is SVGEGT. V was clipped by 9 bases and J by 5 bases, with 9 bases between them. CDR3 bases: TGTGCCAGTTCGGCGCAAGATACGCAGTATTTT. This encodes CASSAQDTQYF.

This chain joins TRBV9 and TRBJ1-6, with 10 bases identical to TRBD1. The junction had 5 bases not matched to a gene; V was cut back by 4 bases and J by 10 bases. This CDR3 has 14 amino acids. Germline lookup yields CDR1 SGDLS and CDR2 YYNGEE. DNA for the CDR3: TGTGCCAGCAGCTTCGGACAGGGGGGATCACCCCTCCACTTT. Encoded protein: CASSFGQGGSPLHF.

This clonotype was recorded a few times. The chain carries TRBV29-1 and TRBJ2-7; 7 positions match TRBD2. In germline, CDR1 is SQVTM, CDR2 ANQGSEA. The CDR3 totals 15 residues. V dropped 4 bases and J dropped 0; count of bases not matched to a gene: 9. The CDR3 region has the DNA TGCAGCGTTGTTTCAGGCGGGGGAAACTCCTACGAGCAGTACTTC. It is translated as CSVVSGGGNSYEQYF.

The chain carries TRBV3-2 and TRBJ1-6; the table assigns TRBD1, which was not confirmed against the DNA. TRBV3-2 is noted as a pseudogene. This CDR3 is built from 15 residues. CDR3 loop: CASTWTGADNSPLHF. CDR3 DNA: TGTGCCAGCACCTGGACAGGGGCAGATAATTCACCCCTCCACTTT.

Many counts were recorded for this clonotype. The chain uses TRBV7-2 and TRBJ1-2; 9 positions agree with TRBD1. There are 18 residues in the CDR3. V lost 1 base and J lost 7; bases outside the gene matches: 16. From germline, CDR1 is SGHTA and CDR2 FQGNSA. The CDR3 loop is CASSLVPGQGSAEGGYTF. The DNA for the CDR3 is TGTGCCAGCAGCTTAGTACCGGGACAGGGTTCAGCCGAGGGTGGCTACACCTTC.

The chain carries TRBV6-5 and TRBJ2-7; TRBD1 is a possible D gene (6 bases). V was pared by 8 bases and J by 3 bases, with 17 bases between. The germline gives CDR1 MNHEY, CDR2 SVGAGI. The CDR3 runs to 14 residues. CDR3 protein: CASRKGHGLYEQYF. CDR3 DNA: TGTGCCAGCCGAAAGGGACACGGCCTCTACGAGCAGTACTTC.

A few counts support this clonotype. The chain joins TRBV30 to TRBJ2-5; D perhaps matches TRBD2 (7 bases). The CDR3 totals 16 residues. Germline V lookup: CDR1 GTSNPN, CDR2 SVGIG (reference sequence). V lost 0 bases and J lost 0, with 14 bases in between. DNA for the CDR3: TGTGCCTGGAGTGTGGGCGGGGGCCTGTACCAAGAGACCCAGTACTTC. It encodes CAWSVGGGLYQETQYF.

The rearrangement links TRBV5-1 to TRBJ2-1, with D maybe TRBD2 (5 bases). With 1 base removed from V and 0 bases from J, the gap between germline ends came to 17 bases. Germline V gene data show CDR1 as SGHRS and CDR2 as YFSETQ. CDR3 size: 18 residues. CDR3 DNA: TGCGCCAGCAGCTTGTCCCCCTCTCAGCGGTTCTCCTACAATGAGCAGTTCTTC. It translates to CASSLSPSQRFSYNEQFF. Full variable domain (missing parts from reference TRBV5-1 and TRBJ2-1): KAGVTQTPRYLIKTRGQQVTLSCSPISGHRSVSWYQQTPGQGLQFLFEYFSETQRNKGNFPGRFSGRQFSNSRSEMNVSTLELGDSALYLCASSLSPSQRFSYNEQFFGPGTRLTVL.

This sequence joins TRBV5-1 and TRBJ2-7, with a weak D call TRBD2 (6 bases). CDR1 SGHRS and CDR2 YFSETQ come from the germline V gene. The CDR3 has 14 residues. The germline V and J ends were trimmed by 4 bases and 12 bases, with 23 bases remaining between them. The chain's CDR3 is CASSTGTVEGSWYV. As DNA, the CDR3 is TGCGCCAGCAGCACCGGGACTGTCGAGGGCTCTTGGTACGTC.

CDR3 residues: CASSTLSAGGSYTEAFF. CDR3 sequence (DNA): TGTGCCAGCTCAACCCTATCTGCAGGGGGCTCTTACACTGAAGCTTTCTTT. The V and J genes are TRBV18 and TRBJ1-1; 8 bases line up with TRBD1. Trimming at V came to 5 bases and at J to 3 bases, leaving 14 bases not matched to a gene. The CDR3 consists of 17 residues. Germline V gene sequence: CDR1 KGHSH, CDR2 LQKENI.

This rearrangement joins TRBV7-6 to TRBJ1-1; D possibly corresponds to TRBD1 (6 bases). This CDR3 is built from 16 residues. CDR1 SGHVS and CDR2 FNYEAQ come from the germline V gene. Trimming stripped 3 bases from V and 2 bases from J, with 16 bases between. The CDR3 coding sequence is TGTGCCAGCAGCTTGGGGCCGGACAGCGGAAACACTGAAGCTTTCTTT. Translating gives CASSLGPDSGNTEAFF.